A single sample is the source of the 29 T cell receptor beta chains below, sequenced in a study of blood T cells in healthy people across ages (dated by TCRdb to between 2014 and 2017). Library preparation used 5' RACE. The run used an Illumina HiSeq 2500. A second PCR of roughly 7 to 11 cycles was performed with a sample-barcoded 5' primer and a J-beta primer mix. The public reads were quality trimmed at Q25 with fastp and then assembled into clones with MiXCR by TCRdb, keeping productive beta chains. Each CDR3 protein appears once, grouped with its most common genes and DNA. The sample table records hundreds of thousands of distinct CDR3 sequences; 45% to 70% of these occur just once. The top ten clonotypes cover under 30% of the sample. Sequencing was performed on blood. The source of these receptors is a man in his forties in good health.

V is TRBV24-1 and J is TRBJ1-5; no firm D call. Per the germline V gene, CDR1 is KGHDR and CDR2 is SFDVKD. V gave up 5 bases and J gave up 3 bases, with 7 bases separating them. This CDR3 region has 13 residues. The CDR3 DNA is TGTGCCACCAGTGGTACTCTCAATCAGCCCCAGCATTTT. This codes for CATSGTLNQPQHF.

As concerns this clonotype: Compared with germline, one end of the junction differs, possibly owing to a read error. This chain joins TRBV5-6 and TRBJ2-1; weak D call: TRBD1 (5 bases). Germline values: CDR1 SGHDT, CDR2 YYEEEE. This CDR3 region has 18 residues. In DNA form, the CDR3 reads TGTGCCGGCAGCTTACTTAAGCAGGGTATTCTCTCCTACAATGAGCAGTTCTTC. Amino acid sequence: CAGSLLKQGILSYNEQFF. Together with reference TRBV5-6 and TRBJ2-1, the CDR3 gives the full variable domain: DAGVTQSPTHLIKTRGQQVTLRCSPKSGHDTVSWYQQALGQGPQFIFQYYEEEERQRGNFPDRFSGHQFPNYSSELNVNALLLGDSALYLCAGSLLKQGILSYNEQFFGPGTRLTVL.

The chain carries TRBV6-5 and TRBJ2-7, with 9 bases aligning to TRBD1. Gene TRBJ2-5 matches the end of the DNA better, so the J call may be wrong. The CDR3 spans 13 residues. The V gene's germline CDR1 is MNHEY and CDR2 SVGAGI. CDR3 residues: CASRRTGVETQYF. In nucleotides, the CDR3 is TGTGCCAGCAGAAGGACAGGGGTGGAGACCCAGTACTTC.

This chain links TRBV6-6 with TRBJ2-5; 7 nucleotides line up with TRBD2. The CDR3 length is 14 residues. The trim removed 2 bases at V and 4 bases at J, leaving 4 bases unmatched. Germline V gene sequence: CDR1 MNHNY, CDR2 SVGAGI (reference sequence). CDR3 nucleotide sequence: TGTGCCAGCAGTTACGGCGGGAGCCTAGAGACCCAGTACTTC. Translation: CASSYGGSLETQYF.

DNA for the CDR3: TGTGCCAGCAGTTGGACAGAAAAACCTAATTCACCCCTCCACTTT. This sequence encodes CASSWTEKPNSPLHF. The V call is TRBV27, the J call TRBJ1-6; tentative D call: TRBD1 (6 bases). The V gene lost 4 bases and the J gene lost 6 bases, with 13 bases spanning the gap. This CDR3 contains 15 residues. The germline V gene encodes CDR1 MNHEY and CDR2 SMNVEV (reference sequence).

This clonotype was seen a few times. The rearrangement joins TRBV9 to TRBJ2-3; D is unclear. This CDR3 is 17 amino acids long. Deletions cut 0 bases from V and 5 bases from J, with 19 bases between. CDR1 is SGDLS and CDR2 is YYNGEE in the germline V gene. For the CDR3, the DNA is TGTGCCAGCAGCGTAGCGGCTTCCGGCAGGAAAATAGATACGCAGTATTTT. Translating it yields CASSVAASGRKIDTQYF.

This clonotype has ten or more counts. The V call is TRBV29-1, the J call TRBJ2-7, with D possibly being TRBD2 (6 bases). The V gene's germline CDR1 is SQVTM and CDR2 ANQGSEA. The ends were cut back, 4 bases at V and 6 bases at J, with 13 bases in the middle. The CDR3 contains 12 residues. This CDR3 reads CSVAPGESEQYF. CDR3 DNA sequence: TGCAGCGTTGCCCCGGGAGAGAGCGAGCAGTACTTC.

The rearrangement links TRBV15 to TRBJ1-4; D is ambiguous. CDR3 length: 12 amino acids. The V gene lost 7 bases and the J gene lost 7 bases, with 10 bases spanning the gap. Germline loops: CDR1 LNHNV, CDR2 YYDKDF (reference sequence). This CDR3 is CATKGWAEKLFF. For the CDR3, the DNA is TGTGCCACCAAAGGCTGGGCTGAAAAACTGTTTTTT.

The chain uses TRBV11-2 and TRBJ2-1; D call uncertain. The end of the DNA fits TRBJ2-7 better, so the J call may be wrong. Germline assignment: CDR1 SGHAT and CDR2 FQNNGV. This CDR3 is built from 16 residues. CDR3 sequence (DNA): TGTGCCAGCAGCCCAACATCCGAGGCTCCCTACAATGAGCAGTACTTC. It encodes CASSPTSEAPYNEQYF.

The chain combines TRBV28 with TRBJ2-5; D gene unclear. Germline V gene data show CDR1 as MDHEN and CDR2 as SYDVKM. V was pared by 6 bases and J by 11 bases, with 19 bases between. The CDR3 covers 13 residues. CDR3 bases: TGTGCCAGCAGCCCGACAATAGTCAATGAGCAGTACTTC. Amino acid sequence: CASSPTIVNEQYF. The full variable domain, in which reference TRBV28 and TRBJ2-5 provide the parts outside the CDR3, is DVKVTQSSRYLVKRTGEKVFLECVQDMDHENMFWYRQDPGLGLRLIYFSYDVKMKEKGDIPEGYSVSREKKERFSLILESASTNQTSMYLCASSPTIVNEQYFGPGTRLLVL.

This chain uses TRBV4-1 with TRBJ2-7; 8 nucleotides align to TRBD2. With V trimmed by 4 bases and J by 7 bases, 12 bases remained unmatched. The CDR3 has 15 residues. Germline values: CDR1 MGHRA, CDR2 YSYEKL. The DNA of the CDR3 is TGCGCCAGCAGCCCACCGCGGGGGGAGCCGGGTGAGCAGTACTTC. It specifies CASSPPRGEPGEQYF.

This chain's CDR3 is CASSPIRDTGELFF. The CDR3 DNA reads TGTGCCAGCAGCCCGATCCGTGACACCGGGGAGCTGTTTTTT. This chain connects TRBV3-1 to TRBJ2-2; D gene uncertain. Deletions cut 4 bases from V and 3 bases from J, with 9 bases between. CDR1 LGHDT and CDR2 YNNKEL come from the germline V gene (reference sequence). There are 14 residues in the CDR3.

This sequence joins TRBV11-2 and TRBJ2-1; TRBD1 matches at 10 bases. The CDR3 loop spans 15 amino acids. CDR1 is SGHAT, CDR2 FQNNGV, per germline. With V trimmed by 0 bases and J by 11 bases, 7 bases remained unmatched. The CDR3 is CASSLDRDRGIKQFF. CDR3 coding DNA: TGTGCCAGCAGCTTAGATCGGGACAGGGGAATAAAGCAGTTCTTC.

The CDR3 DNA reads TGTGCCAGCAGTTGGGGAAGCGGGAGCGCCTACAATGAGCAGTTCTTC. This encodes CASSWGSGSAYNEQFF. The V call is TRBV6-2 or TRBV6-3, the J call TRBJ2-1; 8 bases match TRBD2. Per germline, CDR1 MNHEY and CDR2 SVGEGT. The V segment lost 4 bases and the J segment 2 bases; nucleotides outside the gene matches: 7. The CDR3 spans 16 residues.

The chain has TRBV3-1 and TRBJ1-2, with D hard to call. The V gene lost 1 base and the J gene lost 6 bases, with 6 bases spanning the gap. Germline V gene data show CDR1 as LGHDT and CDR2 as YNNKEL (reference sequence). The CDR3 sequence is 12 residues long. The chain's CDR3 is CASSQAFDGYTF. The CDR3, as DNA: TGTGCCAGCAGCCAAGCGTTCGATGGCTACACCTTC.

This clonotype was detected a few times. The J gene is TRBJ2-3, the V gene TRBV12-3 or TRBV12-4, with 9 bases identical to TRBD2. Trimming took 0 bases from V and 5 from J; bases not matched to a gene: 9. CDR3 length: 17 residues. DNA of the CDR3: TGTGCCAGCAGTTTAGCGTCAGTAGCGGGAGTTATAGATACGCAGTATTTT. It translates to CASSLASVAGVIDTQYF.

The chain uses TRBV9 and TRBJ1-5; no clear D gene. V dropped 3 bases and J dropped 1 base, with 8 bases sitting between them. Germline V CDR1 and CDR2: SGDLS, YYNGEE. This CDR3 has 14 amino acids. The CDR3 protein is CASSGGLSNQPQHF. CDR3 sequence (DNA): TGTGCCAGCAGCGGTGGTCTCAGCAATCAGCCCCAGCATTTT.

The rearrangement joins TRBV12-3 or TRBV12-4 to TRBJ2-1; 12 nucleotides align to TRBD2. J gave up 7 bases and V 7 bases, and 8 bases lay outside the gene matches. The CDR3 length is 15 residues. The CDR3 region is CASILGLAGTNEQFF. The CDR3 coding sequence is TGTGCCAGCATTCTCGGACTAGCGGGGACAAATGAGCAGTTCTTC.

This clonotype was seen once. Here the CDR3 reads CASSPGFWSGTQYF. CDR3 in DNA: TGTGCCAGCAGCCCGGGGTTCTGGTCTGGTACGCAGTATTTT. The chain combines TRBV7-6 with TRBJ2-3; perhaps TRBD2 as D (5 bases). Deletions cut 5 bases from V and 8 bases from J, with 17 bases between. This CDR3 spans 14 amino acids. The V gene's germline CDR1 is SGHVS and CDR2 FNYEAQ.

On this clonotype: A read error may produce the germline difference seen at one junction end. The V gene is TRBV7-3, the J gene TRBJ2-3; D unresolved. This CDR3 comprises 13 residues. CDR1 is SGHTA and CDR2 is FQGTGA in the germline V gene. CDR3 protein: CASSLRFPDAQYF. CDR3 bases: TGTGCCAGCAGCTTACGTTTCCCAGATGCGCAGTATTTT.

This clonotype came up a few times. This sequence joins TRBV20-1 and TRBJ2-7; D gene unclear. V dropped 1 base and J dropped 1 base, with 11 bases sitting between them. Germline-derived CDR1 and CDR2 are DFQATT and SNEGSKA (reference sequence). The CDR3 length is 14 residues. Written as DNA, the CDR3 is TGCAGTGCTAGAGGATCCGGCGGATCCTACGAGCAGTACTTC. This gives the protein CSARGSGGSYEQYF.

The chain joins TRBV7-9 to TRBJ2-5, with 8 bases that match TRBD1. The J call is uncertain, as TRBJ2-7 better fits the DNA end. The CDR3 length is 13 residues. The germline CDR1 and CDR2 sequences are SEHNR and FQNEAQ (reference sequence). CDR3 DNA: TGTGCCAGCACGGACAGGGCAACCTACGAGCAGTACTTC. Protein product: CASTDRATYEQYF.

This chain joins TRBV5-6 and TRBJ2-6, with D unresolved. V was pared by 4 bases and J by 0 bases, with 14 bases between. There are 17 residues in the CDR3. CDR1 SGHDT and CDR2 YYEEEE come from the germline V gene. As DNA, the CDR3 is TGTGCCAGCAGCCGAAGAATAGGTGGCTCTGGGGCCAACGTCCTGACTTTC. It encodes CASSRRIGGSGANVLTF.

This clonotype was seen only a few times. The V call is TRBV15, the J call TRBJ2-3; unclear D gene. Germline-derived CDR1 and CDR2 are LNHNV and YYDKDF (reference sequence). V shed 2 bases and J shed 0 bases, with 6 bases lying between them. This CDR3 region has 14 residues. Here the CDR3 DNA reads TGTGCCACCAGCAGATACGGGAGCACAGATACGCAGTATTTT. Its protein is CATSRYGSTDTQYF.

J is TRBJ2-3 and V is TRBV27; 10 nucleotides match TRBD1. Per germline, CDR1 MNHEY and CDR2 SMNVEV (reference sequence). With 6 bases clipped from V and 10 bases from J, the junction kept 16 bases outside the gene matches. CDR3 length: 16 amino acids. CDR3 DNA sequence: TGTGCCAGCAGCTTACACACAGGGACAGGGGTCAATGCGCAGTATTTT. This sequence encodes CASSLHTGTGVNAQYF.

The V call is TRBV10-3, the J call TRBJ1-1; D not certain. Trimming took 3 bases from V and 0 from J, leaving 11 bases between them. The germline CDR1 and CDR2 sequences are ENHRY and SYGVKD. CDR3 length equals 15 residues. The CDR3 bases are TGTGCCATCAGTGACCCCGCTGGAATGAACACTGAAGCTTTCTTT. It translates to CAISDPAGMNTEAFF.

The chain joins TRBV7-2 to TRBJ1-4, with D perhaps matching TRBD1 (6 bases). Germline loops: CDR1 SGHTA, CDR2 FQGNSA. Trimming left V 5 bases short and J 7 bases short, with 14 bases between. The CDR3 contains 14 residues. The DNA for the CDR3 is TGTGCCAGCAGCGATACAGGGTTGAGTGAAAAACTGTTTTTT. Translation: CASSDTGLSEKLFF.

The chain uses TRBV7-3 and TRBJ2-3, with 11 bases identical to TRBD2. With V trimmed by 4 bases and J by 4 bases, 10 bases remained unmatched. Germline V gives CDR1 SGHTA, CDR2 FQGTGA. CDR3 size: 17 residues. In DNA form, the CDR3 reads TGTGCCAGCAGCTCAAAACTAGCGGGAGCGGGTGCAGATACGCAGTATTTT. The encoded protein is CASSSKLAGAGADTQYF.

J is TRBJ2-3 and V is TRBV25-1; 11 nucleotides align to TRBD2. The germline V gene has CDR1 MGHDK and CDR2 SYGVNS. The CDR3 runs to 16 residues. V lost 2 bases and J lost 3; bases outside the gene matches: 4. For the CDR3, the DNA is TGTGCCAGCAGTGAACCGGGACTAGCGGATACAGATACGCAGTATTTT. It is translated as CASSEPGLADTDTQYF.